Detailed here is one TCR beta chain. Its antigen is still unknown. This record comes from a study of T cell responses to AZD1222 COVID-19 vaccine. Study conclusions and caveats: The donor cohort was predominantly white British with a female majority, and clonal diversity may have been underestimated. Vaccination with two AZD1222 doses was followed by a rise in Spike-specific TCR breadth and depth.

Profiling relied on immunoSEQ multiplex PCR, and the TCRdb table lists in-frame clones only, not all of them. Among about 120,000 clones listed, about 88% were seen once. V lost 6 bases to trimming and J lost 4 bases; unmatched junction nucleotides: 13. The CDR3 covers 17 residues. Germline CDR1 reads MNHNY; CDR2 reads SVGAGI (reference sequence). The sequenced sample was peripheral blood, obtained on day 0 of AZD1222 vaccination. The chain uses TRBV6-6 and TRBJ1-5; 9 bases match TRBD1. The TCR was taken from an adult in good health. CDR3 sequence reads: CASSRLNRGQGNQPQHF. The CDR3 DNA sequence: TGTGCCAGCAGCCGATTGAACAGGGGGCAGGGGAATCAGCCCCAGCATTTT.